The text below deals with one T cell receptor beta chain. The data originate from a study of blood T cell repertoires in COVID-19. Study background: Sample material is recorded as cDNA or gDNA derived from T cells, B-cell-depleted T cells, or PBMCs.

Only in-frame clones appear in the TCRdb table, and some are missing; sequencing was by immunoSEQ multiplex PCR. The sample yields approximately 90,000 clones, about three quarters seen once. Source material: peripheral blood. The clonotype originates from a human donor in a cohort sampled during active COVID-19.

CDR3 region: CASSSGSPLHF. The DNA of the CDR3 is TGTGCCAGCAGCTCGGGATCACCCCTCCACTTT. The chain links TRBV7-8 to TRBJ1-6; D call uncertain. The CDR3 has 11 residues. The germline V and J ends were trimmed by 4 bases and 10 bases, with 5 bases remaining between them. Germline values: CDR1 SGHVS, CDR2 FQNEAQ.